A selection of T cell receptor beta chains follows, all from one sample in a study of shared clonotypes between healthy human individuals. Sequencing used immunoSEQ multiplex PCR; TCRdb keeps in-frame clones, though not all of them. The sample has 2 million to 2.5 million clones; less than 95% are singletons. The sequencing sample was made of naive CD4+ T cells from PBMCs. The receptors shown here come from a young man in good health. Some clones in this sample may be carry-over from other donors' samples. The CDR3 runs from the conserved cysteine through the conserved F or W. D genes are given only for firm matches. Rows give clone size only sometimes, using once, few, many, or a class for an expanded clone.

clone_size,v_call,j_call,d_call,cdr3_aa,cdr3_nt
.,TRBV5-1,TRBJ2-7,TRBD1,CASSLASTGGDSYEQYF,TGCGCCAGCAGCTTGGCCAGCACAGGGGGCGACTCCTACGAGCAGTACTTC
few,TRBV29-1,TRBJ1-1,.,CSVDSTLGLGAFF,.
.,TRBV6-1,TRBJ1-3,TRBD1,CASTQQGSSGNTIYF,TGTGCCAGCACCCAACAGGGGTCCTCTGGAAACACCATATATTTT
.,TRBV5-6,TRBJ2-7,.,CASSWGHYEQYF,TGTGCCAGCAGCTGGGGACACTACGAGCAGTACTTC
few,TRBV29-1,TRBJ1-2,.,CSVVGLHYGYTF,TGCAGCGTTGTAGGTCTCCACTATGGCTACACCTTC
.,TRBV11-2,TRBJ1-1,.,CASSSTLQGPTEAFF,TGTGCCAGCAGCTCAACCCTACAGGGTCCCACTGAAGCTTTCTTT
once,TRBV6-1,TRBJ1-5,.,CASSEKRDSNQPQHF,TGTGCCAGCAGTGAAAAAAGGGATAGCAATCAGCCCCAGCATTTT
.,TRBV6-5,TRBJ1-1,.,CASSFRPDFGWTEAFF,TGTGCCAGCAGTTTCAGACCCGACTTTGGGTGGACTGAAGCTTTCTTT
.,TRBV7-8,TRBJ1-1,TRBD1,CASSPVSGQAEAFF,TGTGCCAGCAGCCCAGTCTCGGGACAGGCTGAAGCTTTCTTT
once,TRBV19,TRBJ1-2,TRBD1,CASSTGFPGYTF,TGTGCCAGCTCGACAGGGTTTCCGGGCTACACCTTC
.,TRBV9,TRBJ1-1,TRBD1,CASSIGPARGRTEAFF,TGTGCCAGCAGCATAGGGCCAGCGAGGGGGCGGACTGAAGCTTTCTTT
.,TRBV12-5,TRBJ1-1,.,CASGLKENTEAFF,TGTGCTAGTGGTTTGAAAGAGAACACTGAAGCTTTCTTT
.,TRBV9,TRBJ2-5,.,CASSVLVGETQYF,TGTGCCAGCAGCGTCCTTGTGGGGGAGACCCAGTACTTC
.,TRBV7-2,TRBJ2-1,.,CASRRLGGDANEQFF,TGTGCCAGCAGGCGACTAGGTGGGGATGCCAATGAGCAGTTCTTC
.,TRBV18,TRBJ2-2,.,CASPPNNIRGTGELFF,TGTGCCAGCCCTCCGAACAATATTCGGGGCACCGGGGAGCTGTTTTTT
.,TRBV5-1,TRBJ2-5,TRBD2,CASSSSGKETQYF,TGCGCCAGCAGCTCAAGCGGGAAAGAGACCCAGTACTTC
.,TRBV5-4,TRBJ2-3,TRBD2,CASSPTSGRTDTQYF,TGTGCCAGCAGCCCTACTAGCGGGAGGACAGATACGCAGTATTTT
once,TRBV7-9,TRBJ2-1,TRBD2,CASSLQRTSPQYNEQFF,TGTGCCAGCAGCTTACAGAGGACTAGCCCTCAATACAATGAGCAGTTCTTC
.,TRBV5-5,TRBJ2-5,TRBD1,CASSLDRGKTQYF,TGTGCCAGCAGCTTGGACAGGGGGAAGACCCAGTACTTC
.,TRBV5-1,TRBJ1-3,.,CASSPNFLPVGNTIYF,TGCGCCAGCAGCCCAAACTTCCTTCCTGTGGGAAACACCATATATTTT
.,TRBV4-3,TRBJ1-2,.,CASSQDWREGYGYTF,TGCGCCAGCAGCCAAGATTGGAGGGAAGGCTATGGCTACACCTTC
few,TRBV10-3,TRBJ2-7,.,CAISEGDTGTGYEQYF,TGTGCCATCAGTGAAGGCGACACCGGTACGGGCTACGAGCAGTACTTC
.,TRBV7-8,TRBJ1-6,TRBD1,CASSSYRGGNSPLHF,TGTGCCAGCAGCTCCTACAGGGGGGGTAATTCACCCCTCCACTTT
.,TRBV6-5,TRBJ2-3,.,CASSYSGADVQYF,TGTGCCAGCAGTTACTCGGGAGCGGACGTCCAGTATTTT
.,TRBV2,TRBJ1-1,.,CASKWRGDTEAFF,TGTGCCAGCAAGTGGAGGGGGGACACTGAAGCTTTCTTT
.,TRBV2,TRBJ1-1,.,CASGVNTEAFF,TGTGCCAGCGGGGTGAACACTGAAGCTTTCTTT